This TCR beta chain was found in a study of vaccination effects on CD4 cells after COVID-19. With regard to this clone: Its specificity is unknown.

Using viral peptide pools, the ViraFEST assay grew out antigen-specific CD4+ T cells prior to sequencing. When around 9 days of culture had elapsed, CD4+ T cells were isolated. Their SARS-CoV-2 infection, verified by PCR, occurred between March and December 2020. Wells of around 2.2 million PBMC each were grown with 7.5 to 10 IU/ml IL-2 and about 10 ug/ml peptides. Only in-frame clones appear in the TCRdb table, and some are missing; sequencing was by immunoSEQ multiplex PCR. This sample has under 25,000 clones, with roughly 74% found just once. In germline, CDR1 is SNHLY, CDR2 FYNNEI. CDR3 size: 14 residues.

The sequence was collected from a human donor who had a prior SARS-CoV-2 infection. This material consisted of CD4+ T cells from PBMCs cultured with SARS-CoV-2 spike peptides, taken before COVID-19 vaccination. This chain links TRBV2 with TRBJ2-2; 11 bases line up with TRBD2. The CDR3 loop reads CATSGSSRTGELFF. The CDR3 DNA sequence: TGTGCAACTAGCGGGAGTAGTAGAACCGGGGAGCTGTTTTTT. Combining the CDR3 with reference TRBV2 and TRBJ2-2 gives the whole variable domain EPEVTQTPSHQVTQMGQEVILRCVPISNHLYFYWYRQILGQKVEFLVSFYNNEISEKSEIFDDQFSVERPDGSNFTLKIRSTKLEDSAMYFCATSGSSRTGELFFGEGSRLTVL.